These 32 T cell receptor beta chains were sequenced from one sample in a study of somatic mutations in cytotoxic T cells in rheumatoid arthritis. Assay: immunoSEQ multiplex PCR; the TCRdb copy retains only in-frame clones and omits some. The top ten clones hold about 10% of a sample with roughly 20,000 clones, approximately 80% of them seen once. The sequencing sample was made of CD8+ T cells sorted from blood. These receptors were obtained from an adult with rheumatoid arthritis.

The chain couples TRBV4-3 to TRBJ2-1; 9 bases fit TRBD2. The junction had 7 bases not matched to a gene; V was cut back by 0 bases and J by 7 bases. Germline assignment: CDR1 LGHNA and CDR2 YSLEER. The CDR3 consists of 16 residues. The CDR3 is CASSQDGLAGSNEQFF. CDR3 sequence (DNA): TGCGCCAGCAGCCAAGATGGGCTAGCGGGGTCAAATGAGCAGTTCTTC.

V is TRBV2 and J is TRBJ2-1; 11 nucleotides match TRBD2. The CDR3 consists of 17 residues. Germline V lookup: CDR1 SNHLY, CDR2 FYNNEI. The V and J ends lost 6 bases and 0 bases, in that order; junction bases with no gene match: 7. CDR3 region: CASRGLAAESSYNEQFF. The CDR3 DNA reads as TGTGCCAGCAGGGGACTAGCGGCCGAGAGCTCCTACAATGAGCAGTTCTTC.

The rearrangement uses TRBV9 and TRBJ2-7; 7 bases map to TRBD2. Germline V CDR1 and CDR2: SGDLS, YYNGEE. The CDR3 is 15 amino acids. J gave up 0 bases and V 3 bases, and 6 bases lay outside the gene matches. The CDR3 protein is CASSDGRGSSYEQYF. Here the CDR3 DNA reads TGTGCCAGCAGCGATGGGCGGGGGAGCTCCTACGAGCAGTACTTC.

This chain uses TRBV29-1 with TRBJ2-7, with TRBD1 matching over 7 bases. The trim removed 3 bases at V and 4 bases at J, leaving 3 bases unmatched. Looked up from germline, CDR1 is SQVTM and CDR2 is ANQGSEA. The CDR3 has 12 residues. CDR3 sequence: CSVETGSYEQYF. The DNA of the CDR3 is TGCAGCGTTGAGACAGGGTCTTACGAGCAGTACTTC.

This clone has a handful of counts. This chain uses TRBV7-9 with TRBJ1-4; 7 bases are a match to TRBD1. The CDR3 has 14 amino acids. Germline values: CDR1 SEHNR, CDR2 FQNEAQ (reference sequence). The J segment lost 5 bases and the V segment lost 5 bases, leaving 5 bases of the junction unmatched. CDR3 nucleotide sequence: TGTGCCAGCAGCCCGACAGGGACAAATGAAAAACTGTTTTTT. Translating gives CASSPTGTNEKLFF.

This chain links TRBV4-2 with TRBJ2-3, with 9 bases matching TRBD1. The ends lost 4 bases at V and 6 bases at J; junction bases unmatched: 8. The CDR3 has 15 residues. The germline V gene encodes CDR1 LGHNA and CDR2 YNFKEQ. In DNA, the CDR3 is TGTGCCAGCAGCCGCCGGGACAGGGCGTCCGATACGCAGTATTTT. Translating gives CASSRRDRASDTQYF.

The chain carries TRBV7-6 and TRBJ2-1; 7 bases are a match to TRBD2. The ends lost 4 bases at V and 6 bases at J; junction bases unmatched: 9. CDR1 is SGHVS and CDR2 is FNYEAQ in the germline V gene. The CDR3 is 15 amino acids. CDR3 nucleotides: TGTGCCAGCAGCTCCCGGACTAGTCCTTTCAATGAGCAGTTCTTC. It translates to CASSSRTSPFNEQFF.

V usage is TRBV5-1 and J usage is TRBJ2-7, with 10 bases lining up with TRBD2. The length of the CDR3 is 16 residues. In germline, CDR1 is SGHRS, CDR2 YFSETQ. Trimming cost V 0 bases and J 3 bases; bases outside gene matches: 6. Here the CDR3 DNA reads TGCGCCAGCAGCTTGGTGCTAGCGGGGGTGTACTACGAGCAGTACTTC. Its translation: CASSLVLAGVYYEQYF.

The chain carries TRBV14 and TRBJ1-2; D call uncertain. Trimming stripped 1 base from V and 7 bases from J, with 10 bases between. CDR3 length: 13 amino acids. Germline V gene lookup returns CDR1 SGHDN and CDR2 FVKESK. The CDR3 sequence is CASSQALRAGYTF. In DNA form, the CDR3 reads TGTGCCAGCAGCCAAGCCCTGAGGGCTGGCTACACCTTC.

This chain joins TRBV5-5 and TRBJ2-7, with 10 bases fitting TRBD1. V trimming: 2 bases; J trimming: 2 bases; junction bases outside the gene matches: 7. Germline values: CDR1 SGHKS, CDR2 YYEKEE (reference sequence). The CDR3 totals 16 residues. This CDR3 is CASSLDRTGGTYEQYF. CDR3 nucleotides: TGTGCCAGCAGCTTAGACCGGACAGGGGGTACCTACGAGCAGTACTTC.

The rearrangement links TRBV27 to TRBJ1-3, with a possible D match to TRBD1 (5 bases). CDR1 is MNHEY and CDR2 is SMNVEV in the germline V gene (reference sequence). V was pared by 4 bases and J by 0 bases, with 13 bases between. This CDR3 region has 16 residues. CDR3 DNA: TGTGCCAGCAGTTCCGGGGGGTTGAGCTCTGGAAACACCATATATTTT. Translating gives CASSSGGLSSGNTIYF.

This clone occurred a few times. The chain joins TRBV2 to TRBJ1-4; D gene unclear. CDR3 length: 15 residues. V was clipped by 0 bases and J by 4 bases, with 9 bases between them. The germline gives CDR1 SNHLY, CDR2 FYNNEI. The CDR3 reads CASSEARQINEKLFF. The CDR3 region has the DNA TGTGCCAGCAGTGAAGCTAGGCAGATTAATGAAAAACTGTTTTTT.

This clone was counted a few times. This sequence joins TRBV4-1 and TRBJ2-7; no definite D call. Trimming took off 0 bases at V and 0 bases at J, with 12 bases between the two ends. This CDR3 contains 16 residues. Germline V gene sequence: CDR1 MGHRA, CDR2 YSYEKL. The CDR3 region is CASSQEGGTLSYEQYF. The CDR3 bases are TGCGCCAGCAGCCAAGAAGGCGGAACCCTCTCCTACGAGCAGTACTTC.

This clone was found once. The chain employs TRBV11-2 and TRBJ2-1; no reliable D call. The V gene lost 0 bases and the J gene lost 0 bases, with 6 bases spanning the gap. CDR1 SGHAT and CDR2 FQNNGV come from the germline V gene. This CDR3 region has 15 residues. Here the CDR3 reads CASSLEESSYNEQFF. In DNA, the CDR3 is TGTGCCAGCAGCTTAGAGGAAAGCTCCTACAATGAGCAGTTCTTC.

This chain joins TRBV7-9 and TRBJ2-7; 7 positions match TRBD1. CDR1 is SEHNR, CDR2 FQNEAQ, per germline (reference sequence). This CDR3 spans 13 amino acids. Trimming cost V 4 bases and J 6 bases; bases outside gene matches: 6. The CDR3 coding sequence is TGTGCCAGCAGCTCCGCAGGGGGAAGCGAGCAGTACTTC. It translates to CASSSAGGSEQYF.

CDR3 DNA sequence: TGTGCCAGCACCCTACTCGTATTTGGGGGACCCGGGTCCCTCCACTTT. This codes for CASTLLVFGGPGSLHF. The rearrangement links TRBV27 to TRBJ1-6, with a weak D call TRBD1 (5 bases). Trimming took 7 bases from V and 14 from J, leaving 27 bases between them. The CDR3 extends over 16 amino acids. CDR1 MNHEY and CDR2 SMNVEV come from the germline V gene (reference sequence).

The chain links TRBV7-9 to TRBJ1-1; 9 positions agree with TRBD1. Per germline, CDR1 SEHNR and CDR2 FQNEAQ (reference sequence). The CDR3 has 11 residues. Unmatched junction bases numbered 7, after V lost 10 bases and J lost 10 bases. CDR3 protein: CANRDREGAFF. The CDR3 nucleotides are TGTGCCAACCGGGACAGGGAAGGAGCTTTCTTT.

The chain combines TRBV13 with TRBJ2-3; D may be TRBD2 (6 bases). The CDR3 length is 15 residues. Germline V gives CDR1 PRHDT, CDR2 FYEKMQ (reference sequence). V was clipped by 5 bases and J by 5 bases, with 17 bases between them. The CDR3 nucleotides are TGTGCCAGCAGCCTCCGGGACTCGGTGGGAGATACGCAGTATTTT. As protein: CASSLRDSVGDTQYF. The complete variable domain, with remaining parts taken from reference TRBV13 and TRBJ2-3, reads AAGVIQSPRHLIKEKRETATLKCYPIPRHDTVYWYQQGPGQDPQFLISFYEKMQSDKGSIPDRFSAQQFSDYHSELNMSSLELGDSALYFCASSLRDSVGDTQYFGPGTRLTVL.

This chain uses TRBV6-5 with TRBJ2-2, with D possibly being TRBD2 (5 bases). In germline, CDR1 is MNHEY, CDR2 SVGAGI. This CDR3 is 14 amino acids long. V lost 1 base and J lost 3, with 6 bases in between. The CDR3 loop is CASSYFGDTGELFF. CDR3 in DNA: TGTGCCAGCAGTTACTTCGGGGACACCGGGGAGCTGTTTTTT.

V usage is TRBV7-8 and J usage is TRBJ2-3, with 7 bases lining up with TRBD2. V was clipped by 5 bases and J by 1 base; unmatched bases: 3. The CDR3 has 14 amino acids. Germline CDR1 SGHVS, CDR2 FQNEAQ. The CDR3, as DNA: TGTGCCAGCAGCGGAACTAGCGGCACAGATACGCAGTATTTT. It translates to CASSGTSGTDTQYF.

The genes are TRBV6-5 and TRBJ2-7, with TRBD1 identical over 7 bases. V trimming: 3 bases; J trimming: 4 bases; junction bases outside the gene matches: 9. Germline V lookup: CDR1 MNHEY, CDR2 SVGAGI. The CDR3 consists of 15 residues. This CDR3 is CASSYSTGQTYEQYF. DNA of the CDR3: TGTGCCAGCAGTTATTCGACAGGGCAAACTTACGAGCAGTACTTC.

This clone has a handful of counts. The V gene is TRBV9, the J gene TRBJ2-7; 9 nucleotides match TRBD1. The CDR3 covers 15 residues. Germline V gene sequence: CDR1 SGDLS, CDR2 YYNGEE. The V and J ends lost 3 bases and 6 bases, in that order; junction bases with no gene match: 10. CDR3 coding DNA: TGTGCCAGCAGCGCGTGGGGGGACAGGGCGAGCGAGCAGTACTTC. Its protein product is CASSAWGDRASEQYF. The whole variable domain, remainder taken from reference TRBV9 and TRBJ2-7, is DSGVTQTPKHLITATGQRVTLRCSPRSGDLSVYWYQQSLDQGLQFLIQYYNGEERAKGNILERFSAQQFPDLHSELNLSSLELGDSALYFCASSAWGDRASEQYFGPGTRLTVT.

This sequence joins TRBV7-9 and TRBJ2-6; D is unresolved. The CDR3 covers 13 residues. The V gene's germline CDR1 is SEHNR and CDR2 FQNEAQ (reference sequence). V was pared by 3 bases and J by 3 bases, with 3 bases between. CDR3 bases: TGTGCCAGCAGCTTTAATGGGGCCAACGTCCTGACTTTC. Translation gives CASSFNGANVLTF.

This clone was seen more than once but under ten times. The chain recombines TRBV4-1 with TRBJ2-1; D is tentatively TRBD1 or TRBD2 (6 bases each). The CDR3 is 15 amino acids. Trimming removed 1 base at V and 7 bases at J, with 14 bases between. Germline V CDR1 and CDR2: MGHRA, YSYEKL. CDR3 coding DNA: TGCGCCAGCAGCCAAGGGGGGGCAAAGAGGAATGAGCAGTTCTTC. Its protein product is CASSQGGAKRNEQFF.

The J gene is TRBJ1-5, the V gene TRBV7-9; D might be TRBD1 (6 bases). Germline V gene sequence: CDR1 SEHNR, CDR2 FQNEAQ (reference sequence). This CDR3 region has 14 residues. Trimming took 0 bases from V and 5 from J, leaving 8 bases between them. The chain's CDR3 is CASSLAQGDQPQHF. The CDR3 DNA follows: TGTGCCAGCAGCTTAGCACAGGGAGATCAGCCCCAGCATTTT.

The chain combines TRBV27 with TRBJ2-7; 7 bases are shared with TRBD1. Germline trimming cut 2 bases from V and 5 bases from J; bases unmatched to any gene: 12. The CDR3 totals 16 residues. Germline V gene data show CDR1 as MNHEY and CDR2 as SMNVEV (reference sequence). The CDR3 DNA sequence: TGTGCCAGCAGTTTAAGTTGGGGAGACAGGGTCCACGAGCAGTACTTC. This translates into CASSLSWGDRVHEQYF.

The chain combines TRBV30 with TRBJ2-7; TRBD1 or TRBD2 may be the D gene (5 bases each). V lost 3 bases and J lost 5, with 17 bases in between. Germline V lookup: CDR1 GTSNPN, CDR2 SVGIG (reference sequence). The CDR3 contains 14 residues. DNA for the CDR3: TGTGCCTGGAGCCGAGGGGCAGGGAAGAACGAGCAGTACTTC. Its translation is CAWSRGAGKNEQYF. Together with reference TRBV30 and TRBJ2-7, the CDR3 gives the full variable domain: SQTIHQWPATLVQPVGSPLSLECTVEGTSNPNLYWYRQAAGRGLQLLFYSVGIGQISSEVPQNLSASRPQDRQFILSSKKLLLSDSGFYLCAWSRGAGKNEQYFGPGTRLTVT.

This chain links TRBV4-1 with TRBJ1-1; D unresolved. This CDR3 contains 13 residues. The germline CDR1 and CDR2 sequences are MGHRA and YSYEKL. V was cut by 0 bases and J by 6 bases, with 8 bases left in between. The CDR3 loop reads CASSQDRTAEAFF. The CDR3 DNA reads as TGCGCCAGCAGCCAAGATCGAACCGCTGAAGCTTTCTTT.

The chain links TRBV5-1 to TRBJ1-4; D unresolved. Trimming pared 3 bases from V and 8 bases from J, leaving 11 bases between. Germline V CDR1 and CDR2: SGHRS, YFSETQ. The CDR3 is made up of 13 amino acids. For the CDR3, the DNA is TGCGCCAGCAGCTGGGCCCGGGAGGAAAAACTGTTTTTT. Protein: CASSWAREEKLFF.

The J gene is TRBJ1-2, the V gene TRBV19; D not resolved. The CDR3 covers 14 residues. Germline values: CDR1 LNHDA, CDR2 SQIVND (reference sequence). The V gene lost 3 bases and the J gene lost 2 bases, with 10 bases spanning the gap. CDR3 DNA sequence: TGTGCCAGTAGTATGCGGGAGCCCAACTATGGCTACACCTTC. Amino acid sequence: CASSMREPNYGYTF.

This clone was recorded a few times. This rearrangement joins TRBV7-9 to TRBJ2-5; D may be TRBD1 (6 bases). CDR3 length: 16 residues. V shed 5 bases and J shed 4 bases, with 20 bases lying between them. From germline, CDR1 is SEHNR and CDR2 FQNEAQ (reference sequence). The CDR3 coding sequence is TGTGCCAGCAGCAACCTCGGGACCGAAGGGGGAGAGACCCAGTACTTC. Protein product: CASSNLGTEGGETQYF.

The genes are TRBV28 and TRBJ2-1; 9 nucleotides line up with TRBD1. CDR3 length equals 16 residues. The germline V gene has CDR1 MDHEN and CDR2 SYDVKM. The J segment lost 2 bases and the V segment lost 5 bases, leaving 7 bases of the junction unmatched. DNA of the CDR3: TGTGCCAGCAGTAGCTCCGGGACAGGGACCTACAATGAGCAGTTCTTC. Amino acids: CASSSSGTGTYNEQFF.